A selection of T cell receptor beta chains follows, all from one sample in a study of cytomegalovirus exposure and HLA in healthy donors. Repertoires were generated with immunoSEQ multiplex PCR, while TCRdb's copy carries only in-frame clones and drops some. The sample carries approximately 150,000 clones, about 79% recorded once. Material: PBMCs. The receptors stem from a male donor in good health and CMV-seronegative. CDR3s include the opening cysteine and the closing phenylalanine or tryptophan. The D gene is left open where the match is weak. Size values are once, few and many counts, or a class for expanded clones, and some rows have none.

cdr3_aa cdr3_nt v_call clone_size j_call d_call
CASSPGLYEQYF TGTGCCAGCAGTCCGGGTCTCTACGAGCAGTACTTC TRBV11-3 . TRBJ2-7 .
CASSQEASPGNEQFF TGCGCCAGCAGCCAAGAGGCGTCCCCGGGGAATGAGCAGTTCTTC TRBV4-1 few TRBJ2-1 .
CSVGGLTGGNTGELFF TGCAGCGTGGGGGGGCTAACAGGGGGAAACACCGGGGAGCTGTTTTTT TRBV29-1 . TRBJ2-2 .
CASSLRSNQPQHF TGCGCCAGCAGCTTGCGGAGCAATCAGCCCCAGCATTTT TRBV5-1 few TRBJ1-5 .
CASSFQGTGANVLTF TGTGCCAGTAGTTTCCAGGGGACTGGGGCCAACGTCCTGACTTTC TRBV19 . TRBJ2-6 .
CASSSGLAIQETQYF TGCGCCAGCAGCTCGGGACTAGCGATCCAAGAGACCCAGTACTTC TRBV5-1 few TRBJ2-5 TRBD2
CASRRDRGSYEQYF TGTGCCAGCAGACGAGACAGGGGGAGTTACGAGCAGTACTTC TRBV6-5 . TRBJ2-7 TRBD1
CASSFLSRDNYGYTF TGTGCCAGCAGCTTTCTCAGCAGGGATAACTATGGCTACACCTTC TRBV5-6 few TRBJ1-2 .
CASSSNPGLAGGVQFF TGCGCCAGCAGCTCTAACCCGGGACTAGCGGGAGGAGTGCAGTTCTTC TRBV5-1 . TRBJ2-1 TRBD2
CASRPPPGGPYNEQFF TGTGCCAGCAGGCCCCCTCCAGGGGGCCCCTACAATGAGCAGTTCTTC TRBV7-8 . TRBJ2-1 TRBD1
CASSERGNTQYF TGTGCCAGCAGTGAAAGGGGAAATACGCAGTATTTT TRBV2 few TRBJ2-3 .
CASSLSRGNYEQYF TGTGCCAGCAGTTTATCGCGGGGTAACTACGAGCAGTACTTC TRBV27 few TRBJ2-7 .
CASSLGTAGNTIYF TGTGCCAGCAGTTTAGGGACAGCTGGAAACACCATATATTTT TRBV27 . TRBJ1-3 TRBD1
CASHLGGEVEQYF TGTGCCAGCCACCTCGGGGGGGAGGTCGAGCAGTACTTC TRBV6-6 . TRBJ2-7 TRBD2
CASGFLTGIQNKDEQFF TGTGCTAGTGGTTTCCTTACCGGGATCCAGAATAAGGATGAGCAGTTCTTC TRBV12-5 . TRBJ2-1 .
CASSDTSGAADTQYF TGTGCCAGCAGTGACACTAGCGGGGCCGCAGATACGCAGTATTTT TRBV6-4 . TRBJ2-3 TRBD2
CASSLGSTGELFF TGTGCCAGCAGCTTAGGGAGCACCGGGGAGCTGTTTTTT TRBV13 . TRBJ2-2 .
CASSGRGDTQYF TGCGCCAGCAGCGGTCGGGGAGACACGCAGTACTTC TRBV4-1 . TRBJ2-7 .
CASSANSNEKLFF TGCGCCAGCAGTGCCAATTCTAATGAAAAACTGTTTTTT TRBV10-2 . TRBJ1-4 .
CASNPSRQWDQETQYF TGCGCCAGCAACCCCAGTAGACAGTGGGACCAAGAGACCCAGTACTTC TRBV10-2 . TRBJ2-5 .
CASSMVLESTEAFF TGTGCCAGTAGTATGGTGTTGGAGAGCACTGAAGCTTTCTTT TRBV19 . TRBJ1-1 .
CASSLGLAGEGEQYF TGCGCCAGCAGCCTTGGACTAGCGGGGGAAGGGGAGCAGTACTTC TRBV4-3 . TRBJ2-7 TRBD2
CASSYRGQDGYTF TGTGCCAGCAGTTACAGGGGGCAGGATGGCTACACCTTC TRBV27 . TRBJ1-2 TRBD1
CASSLRGGTPNYGYTF TGTGCCAGCAGCTTGAGGGGGGGCACCCCTAACTATGGCTACACCTTC TRBV7-2 . TRBJ1-2 .
CASSQMTGVTTYEQYF TGTGCCAGCAGCCAAATGACAGGGGTTACAACCTACGAGCAGTACTTC TRBV14 . TRBJ2-7 TRBD1
CASTTSEATNEKLFF TGTGCCAGCACTACCTCCGAGGCAACTAATGAAAAACTGTTTTTT TRBV2 . TRBJ1-4 .
CASSEPTVSGNTIYF TGTGCCAGCAGTGAACCTACAGTGTCTGGAAACACCATATATTTT TRBV25-1 . TRBJ1-3 .
CASSPMRGGSKNTEAFF TGTGCCAGCAGCCCGATGCGGGGGGGGAGCAAGAACACTGAAGCTTTCTTT TRBV9 . TRBJ1-1 .
CASSSAGSTDTQYF TGCGCCAGCAGCTCTGCAGGGAGCACAGATACGCAGTATTTT TRBV5-1 . TRBJ2-3 .
CASSPRGAGGYTF TGTGCCAGCAGCCCCAGGGGCGCAGGTGGCTACACCTTC TRBV9 . TRBJ1-2 .
CASSQVGGGVQETQYF TGCGCCAGCAGCCAAGTCGGCGGGGGCGTCCAAGAGACCCAGTACTTC TRBV4-1 . TRBJ2-5 .
CAWSRGQAGLKLFF TGTGCCTGGAGTAGGGGACAGGCGGGTTTGAAACTGTTTTTT TRBV30 . TRBJ1-4 TRBD1
CASSSTGYSNQPQHF TGTGCCAGCAGCTCGACAGGGTATAGCAATCAGCCCCAGCATTTT TRBV7-9 . TRBJ1-5 TRBD1
CASSLGSAHTDTQYF TGTGCCAGCAGCTTAGGGTCAGCGCACACAGATACGCAGTATTTT TRBV7-6 . TRBJ2-3 .
CASTGTAGNYGYTF TGTGCCAGTACGGGGACAGCTGGTAACTATGGCTACACCTTC TRBV19 . TRBJ1-2 TRBD1
CASSPGQMQETQYF TGTGCCAGCAGCCCGGGACAGATGCAAGAGACCCAGTACTTC TRBV9 . TRBJ2-5 TRBD1
CASSQEEQGVSYGYTF TGTGCCAGCAGCCAAGAGGAGCAGGGGGTTAGCTATGGCTACACCTTC TRBV4-2 . TRBJ1-2 TRBD1
CASSPSRTGGDGANVLTF TGTGCCAGCTCACCCTCCCGGACAGGGGGCGATGGGGCCAACGTCCTGACTTTC TRBV18 . TRBJ2-6 TRBD1
CASSYNQGRETQYF TGTGCCAGCAGCTATAATCAGGGTCGGGAGACCCAGTACTTC TRBV11-3 . TRBJ2-5 .
CASSPGTGGETQYF TGTGCCAGCAGTCCCGGGACAGGAGGGGAGACCCAGTACTTC TRBV7-2 . TRBJ2-5 TRBD1
CASSPTGQGRGTEAFF TGTGCCAGCAGCCCGACCGGACAGGGAAGGGGCACTGAAGCTTTCTTT TRBV7-3 . TRBJ1-1 TRBD1
CASSWDRVNEQFF TGTGCCAGCAGTTGGGACAGGGTTAATGAGCAGTTCTTC TRBV27 . TRBJ2-1 TRBD1
CASSLFGQREGRAYEQYF TGTGCCAGCAGTTTATTCGGCCAGCGGGAGGGCCGGGCCTACGAGCAGTACTTC TRBV27 . TRBJ2-7 TRBD2
CAGSTGGFGDREQYF TGTGCCGGCAGCACAGGGGGATTCGGGGACCGAGAGCAGTACTTC TRBV28 once TRBJ2-7 TRBD1
CASSLTGQGVTYGYTF TGTGCCAGCAGCCTGACGGGACAGGGGGTGACCTATGGCTACACCTTC TRBV7-8 . TRBJ1-2 TRBD1
CASKTGGRGYTF TGTGCCAGCAAGACAGGGGGTCGAGGCTACACCTTC TRBV27 . TRBJ1-2 TRBD1
CASSLISGDTQYF TGTGCCAGCAGCTTAATAAGCGGAGATACGCAGTATTTT TRBV7-3 . TRBJ2-3 .
CASSPPSYNEQFF TGTGCCAGCTCACCACCCAGCTACAATGAGCAGTTCTTC TRBV18 . TRBJ2-1 .